This paragraph reports one T cell receptor (beta chain). This entry belongs to a study of cytomegalovirus exposure and HLA in healthy donors. The assay was immunoSEQ multiplex PCR, and TCRdb's table has in-frame clones only and misses some. This sample yields about 120,000 clones, of which roughly 90% are seen a single time; about 6% belongs to the top ten. From germline, CDR1 is SGDLS and CDR2 YYNGEE. V lost 0 bases and J 3 bases, leaving 13 bases between the germline ends. The CDR3 is made up of 15 amino acids. The receptor was derived from a woman between 18 and 29 years old in good health and CMV-seropositive. What was sequenced was PBMCs. This chain joins TRBV9 and TRBJ2-7; D might be TRBD2 (6 bases). The CDR3 is CASSVAGVSGYEQYF. CDR3 DNA sequence: TGTGCCAGCAGCGTAGCGGGAGTGTCGGGCTACGAGCAGTACTTC.